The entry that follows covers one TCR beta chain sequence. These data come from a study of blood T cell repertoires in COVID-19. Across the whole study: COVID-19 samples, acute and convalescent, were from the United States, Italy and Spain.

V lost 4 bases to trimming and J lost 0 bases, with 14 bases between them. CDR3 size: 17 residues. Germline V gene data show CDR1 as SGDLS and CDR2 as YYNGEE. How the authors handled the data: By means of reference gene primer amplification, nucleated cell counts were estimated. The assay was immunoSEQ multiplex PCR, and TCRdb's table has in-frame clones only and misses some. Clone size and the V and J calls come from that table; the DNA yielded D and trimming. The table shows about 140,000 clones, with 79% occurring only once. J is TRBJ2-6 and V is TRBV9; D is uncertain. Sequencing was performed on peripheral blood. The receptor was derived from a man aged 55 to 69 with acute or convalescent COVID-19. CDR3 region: CASSPQILNSGANVLTF. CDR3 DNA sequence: TGTGCCAGCAGCCCTCAGATACTAAACTCTGGGGCCAACGTCCTGACTTTC.